A single T cell receptor (beta chain) is shown here with its context. Its antigen is unknown. Naive CD8 cells comprised CD45RO-negative, CCR7-positively selected cells, excluding terminally differentiated effector memory CD45RA+ cells. Those who donated were healthy HIV-negative adults, with no recent acute infections or vaccinations reported. The germline V gene encodes CDR1 SGHKS and CDR2 YYEKEE (reference sequence). The ends lost 0 bases at V and 3 bases at J; junction bases unmatched: 7. CDR3 length equals 17 residues. The sample belongs to a study of shared clonotypes between healthy human individuals. Whole-study findings and limits: The low donor count limited represented genetic and exposure-history diversity. The study's rarefaction showed incomplete sorted-subset sequencing despite large depth.

The run depth of the assay was deep. Assay used: immunoSEQ multiplex PCR; TCRdb lists only in-frame clones, some missing. The sample includes about 1.9 million clones, around 93% of them seen just once. The source is a man aged 18-30 years in good health. Some clones in this sample may be carry-over from other donors' samples. The source material was naive CD8+ T cells from PBMCs. This chain connects TRBV5-5 to TRBJ2-1, with TRBD2 matching over 9 bases. CDR3 loop: CASSLGSSGELYNEQFF. The CDR3 DNA reads as TGTGCCAGCAGCTTGGGGTCTAGCGGGGAACTCTACAATGAGCAGTTCTTC.